A single sample is the source of the 23 T cell receptor beta chains below, sequenced in a study of blood T cell repertoires in COVID-19. The table came from immunoSEQ multiplex PCR; TCRdb's copy has only in-frame clones and leaves some out. Of 20,000 to 25,000 clones in the sample, around nine tenths were seen once. Sample: peripheral blood. All receptors derive from a human donor with active COVID-19. The donor label of this sample is uncertain.

This sequence joins TRBV11-3 and TRBJ2-1, with 9 bases lining up with TRBD2. The CDR3 sequence is 15 residues long. Germline loops: CDR1 SGHNT, CDR2 YENEEA. Trimming took 1 base from V and 5 from J; bases not matched to a gene: 3. The CDR3 coding sequence is TGTGCCAGCAGCTTAGTTGCGGGAGGGGACAATGAGCAGTTCTTC. Encoded protein: CASSLVAGGDNEQFF.

V gene TRBV7-9 combines with J gene TRBJ2-3, with a tentative D call TRBD2 (6 bases). Trimming took off 6 bases at V and 0 bases at J, with 10 bases between the two ends. The CDR3 runs to 14 residues. The germline gives CDR1 SEHNR, CDR2 FQNEAQ (reference sequence). CDR3 sequence reads: CASRTGTSTDTQYF. The CDR3 DNA follows: TGTGCCAGCAGAACCGGGACTAGCACAGATACGCAGTATTTT. The whole variable domain, filled in from reference TRBV7-9 and TRBJ2-3, reads DTGVSQNPRHKITKRGQNVTFRCDPISEHNRLYWYRQTLGQGPEFLTYFQNEAQLEKSRLLSDRFSAERPKGSFSTLEIQRTEQGDSAMYLCASRTGTSTDTQYFGPGTRLTVL.

V and J are TRBV19 and TRBJ2-1, with a possible D match to TRBD2 (6 bases). The CDR3 runs to 15 residues. V shed 4 bases and J shed 4 bases, with 14 bases lying between them. The germline V gene encodes CDR1 LNHDA and CDR2 SQIVND (reference sequence). The CDR3 DNA reads as TGTGCCAGTAGTACCGGGACTCCCGATTACAATGAGCAGTTCTTC. Protein sequence: CASSTGTPDYNEQFF.

V and J are TRBV3-1 (or the pseudogene TRBV3-2) and TRBJ2-7; 10 bases fit TRBD1. The CDR3 has 13 residues. After removal of 4 bases from V and 4 bases from J, the junction contained 1 base not matched to a gene. The germline V gene has CDR1 LGHDT and CDR2 YNNKEL (reference sequence). The DNA of the CDR3 is TGTGCCAGCAGCCGGACAGGGGGATACGAGCAGTACTTC. It encodes CASSRTGGYEQYF.

The V call is TRBV24-1, the J call TRBJ1-5; D might be TRBD1 (5 bases). Germline V gene lookup returns CDR1 KGHDR and CDR2 SFDVKD. V lost 4 bases and J lost 0, with 15 bases in between. The CDR3 spans 17 residues. This CDR3 reads CATSDRRTDNSNQPQHF. The CDR3 nucleotides are TGTGCCACCAGTGACAGAAGGACGGACAATAGCAATCAGCCCCAGCATTTT.

The rearrangement links TRBV16 to TRBJ2-7; 7 bases map to TRBD1. Germline assignment: CDR1 KGHSY and CDR2 FQNENV. Trimming at V came to 2 bases and at J to 5 bases, leaving 9 bases not matched to a gene. The CDR3 is 15 amino acids. The CDR3: CASSQQLQGENEQYF. The CDR3 bases are TGTGCCAGCAGCCAACAGTTGCAGGGGGAGAACGAGCAGTACTTC.

The chain combines TRBV6-1 with TRBJ1-1, with D possibly TRBD1 on 6 matching bases. CDR1 and CDR2 from the germline V gene are MNHNS and SASEGT. CDR3 length: 14 amino acids. Trimming stripped 2 bases from V and 3 bases from J, with 10 bases between. This CDR3 reads CASSEWGLYTEAFF. As DNA, the CDR3 is TGTGCCAGCAGTGAATGGGGGCTGTACACTGAAGCTTTCTTT.

The chain carries TRBV27 and TRBJ2-7; 9 nucleotides align to TRBD1. Losses at the gene ends were 3 bases for V and 6 bases for J; bases not matched to a gene: 6. This CDR3 is 14 amino acids long. Germline CDR1 is MNHEY and CDR2 is SMNVEV (reference sequence). CDR3 protein: CASSFSTGGSEQYF. In DNA form, the CDR3 reads TGTGCCAGCAGTTTTTCGACAGGGGGTAGCGAGCAGTACTTC.

The CDR3 reads CACRQRFSYNEQFF. In DNA form, the CDR3 reads TGTGCCTGTCGACAGCGATTCTCCTACAATGAGCAGTTCTTC. This sequence joins TRBV30 and TRBJ2-1; possible D gene TRBD1, 5 bases. Trimming took 6 bases from V and 0 from J, leaving 12 bases between them. Germline assignment: CDR1 GTSNPN and CDR2 SVGIG (reference sequence). The CDR3 length is 14 residues.

CDR3 DNA: TGTGCCAGCAGCTACCCCCGGTCTAGCGGACCCTACGAGCAGTACTTC. This encodes CASSYPRSSGPYEQYF. V is TRBV7-9 and J is TRBJ2-7; 7 nucleotides agree with TRBD2. The germline gives CDR1 SEHNR, CDR2 FQNEAQ (reference sequence). This CDR3 comprises 16 residues. V lost 4 bases, J lost 2 bases, and 11 bases stayed unmatched.

The genes are TRBV4-3 and TRBJ2-1, with 11 positions matching TRBD2. This CDR3 has 16 amino acids. With V trimmed by 4 bases and J by 3 bases, 5 bases remained unmatched. Germline V lookup: CDR1 LGHNA, CDR2 YSLEER. CDR3 nucleotide sequence: TGCGCCAGCAGCCTCGGACTAGCGGGTGTCTACAATGAGCAGTTCTTC. This sequence encodes CASSLGLAGVYNEQFF.

J is TRBJ2-1 and V is TRBV2, with 8 bases identical to TRBD2. The CDR3 consists of 16 residues. With V trimmed by 4 bases and J by 3 bases, 8 bases remained unmatched. Germline loops: CDR1 SNHLY, CDR2 FYNNEI. CDR3 sequence (DNA): TGTGCCAGCAGTGTAGCAGCGGGGGTTGGCTACAATGAGCAGTTCTTC. Residues: CASSVAAGVGYNEQFF.

This chain links TRBV19 with TRBJ2-1, with TRBD1 matching 7 bases. The V gene end was trimmed by 9 bases and the J gene end by 4 bases; junction bases not matched to a gene: 6. Germline values: CDR1 LNHDA, CDR2 SQIVND (reference sequence). CDR3 length equals 13 residues. CDR3 region: CASRSGQYNEQFF. DNA of the CDR3: TGTGCCAGCCGCTCGGGACAGTACAATGAGCAGTTCTTC.

The J gene is TRBJ1-5, the V gene TRBV5-5; possible D gene TRBD1, 5 bases. Germline V gene sequence: CDR1 SGHKS, CDR2 YYEKEE (reference sequence). Trimming left V 4 bases short and J 5 bases short, with 10 bases between. The CDR3 totals 13 residues. The chain's CDR3 is CASSLTVDQPQHF. CDR3 DNA: TGTGCCAGCAGCCTGACAGTAGATCAGCCCCAGCATTTT.

This chain joins TRBV2 and TRBJ2-1; D might be TRBD2 (6 bases). The germline V gene encodes CDR1 SNHLY and CDR2 FYNNEI. CDR3 size: 15 residues. V was clipped by 6 bases and J by 0 bases, with 12 bases between them. In nucleotides, the CDR3 is TGTGCCAGCAGCTTTGCGGGGAGCTCCTACAATGAGCAGTTCTTC. This codes for CASSFAGSSYNEQFF.

The chain combines TRBV5-6 with TRBJ2-2; no reliable D call. The CDR3 extends over 13 amino acids. V shed 1 base and J shed 6 bases, with 7 bases lying between them. Germline-derived CDR1 and CDR2 are SGHDT and YYEEEE. The CDR3 coding sequence is TGTGCCAGCAGCTTGTTCTCGGCCGGGGAGCTGTTTTTT. Its protein product is CASSLFSAGELFF.

A remark on this clone: The sample has other DNA sequences that encode this CDR3 too. The chain combines TRBV6-5 with TRBJ1-2, with a weak D call TRBD1 (5 bases). In germline, CDR1 is MNHEY, CDR2 SVGAGI. The CDR3 runs 14 residues. V was cut by 2 bases and J by 4 bases, with 11 bases left in between. The CDR3, as DNA: TGTGCCAGCAGTTACGGGGCAGGTCTCTATGGCTACACCTTC. Amino acid sequence: CASSYGAGLYGYTF.

This chain links TRBV18 with TRBJ2-7, with D possibly TRBD1 on 6 matching bases. There are 17 residues in the CDR3. From germline, CDR1 is KGHSH and CDR2 LQKENI. The ends were cut back, 0 bases at V and 4 bases at J, with 19 bases in the middle. CDR3 region: CASSPPTGGVGLYEQYF. In DNA form, the CDR3 reads TGTGCCAGCTCACCACCGACAGGCGGTGTCGGGCTTTACGAGCAGTACTTC.

This clone was picked up one time. CDR3 loop: CASSTLGGALFHEQFF. CDR3 sequence (DNA): TGTGCCAGCAGCACCCTTGGCGGGGCCCTATTCCATGAGCAGTTCTTC. V usage is TRBV7-8 and J usage is TRBJ2-1; D may be TRBD2 (6 bases). Germline V lookup: CDR1 SGHVS, CDR2 FQNEAQ. The V gene lost 5 bases and the J gene lost 8 bases, with 22 bases spanning the gap. This CDR3 is 16 amino acids long.

The V call is TRBV10-2, the J call TRBJ2-7; TRBD1 might be the D (5 bases). Germline V gene sequence: CDR1 WSHSY, CDR2 SAAADI. CDR3 length: 11 amino acids. The germline V and J ends were trimmed by 5 bases and 3 bases, with 5 bases remaining between them. This CDR3 reads CASSQGYEQYF. The CDR3 region has the DNA TGCGCCAGCAGTCAGGGCTACGAGCAGTACTTC.

This chain joins TRBV30 and TRBJ2-7; 9 bases agree with TRBD1. The CDR3 sequence is 13 residues long. The V and J ends lost 2 bases and 4 bases, in that order; junction bases with no gene match: 3. Per the germline V gene, CDR1 is GTSNPN and CDR2 is SVGIG (reference sequence). For the CDR3, the DNA is TGTGCCTGGAGTTGGGACAGGGAGTACGAGCAGTACTTC. Its translation: CAWSWDREYEQYF.

V usage is TRBV5-1 and J usage is TRBJ2-5; 10 nucleotides line up with TRBD2. V trimming: 3 bases; J trimming: 1 base; junction bases outside the gene matches: 6. The germline gives CDR1 SGHRS, CDR2 YFSETQ. The CDR3 consists of 16 residues. The chain's CDR3 is CASSSLAGGSQETQYF. The CDR3 DNA reads as TGCGCCAGCAGCTCCTTAGCGGGAGGATCCCAAGAGACCCAGTACTTC.

This chain links TRBV19 with TRBJ2-5, with 9 bases matching TRBD2. V dropped 2 bases and J dropped 5; count of bases not matched to a gene: 12. Germline V gene data show CDR1 as LNHDA and CDR2 as SQIVND (reference sequence). CDR3 length: 17 residues. The DNA of the CDR3 is TGTGCCAGTAGTATACGACTAGCGGACACAACTTGGGAGACCCAGTACTTC. Amino acid sequence: CASSIRLADTTWETQYF.